The following is a T cell receptor (beta chain) sequence with its context. Antigen: not known. The data were taken from a study of blood T cells in healthy people across ages. Regarding the study as a whole: Researchers deemed the diversity estimates from one million T cells underestimates.

Primers used in a second PCR of roughly 7 to 12 cycles were a sample-barcoded 5' primer and a J-beta primer mix. Using its own MiXCR run on the 5' RACE reads, TCRdb lists one record per CDR3 protein. The repertoire includes 700,000 to 900,000 distinct CDR3 sequences, roughly 24% of them detected once, and roughly 3.1% sits in the top ten. This CDR3 spans 16 amino acids. The germline gives CDR1 SGHRS, CDR2 YFSETQ. These same data were also listed under a study on T cells of mothers and their children.

Material: blood. The chain carries TRBV5-1 and TRBJ2-1; 8 bases map to TRBD1. The J call may be mistaken, given a closer DNA end match to TRBJ2-7. This clonotype was sampled from a boy between 10 and 17 years old in good health. CDR3 sequence reads: CASSSSPQGASYEQYF. As DNA, the CDR3 is TGCGCCAGCAGCTCCTCCCCTCAGGGGGCATCCTACGAGCAGTACTTC.